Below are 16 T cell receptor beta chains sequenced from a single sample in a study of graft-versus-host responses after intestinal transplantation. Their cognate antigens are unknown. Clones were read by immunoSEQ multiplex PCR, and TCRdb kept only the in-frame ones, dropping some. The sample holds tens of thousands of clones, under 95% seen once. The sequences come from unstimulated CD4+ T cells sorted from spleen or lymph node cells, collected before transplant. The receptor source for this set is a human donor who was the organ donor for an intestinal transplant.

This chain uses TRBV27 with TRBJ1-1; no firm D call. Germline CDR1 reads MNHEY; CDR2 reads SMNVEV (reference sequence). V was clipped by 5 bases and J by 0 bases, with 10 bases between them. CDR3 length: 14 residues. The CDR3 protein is CASSPGIVNTEAFF. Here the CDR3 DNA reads TGTGCCAGCAGTCCGGGGATAGTGAACACTGAAGCTTTCTTT.

The CDR3 region has the DNA TGTGCCAGCAGACCATCGGACAATGAGCAGTTCTTC. Encoded protein: CASRPSDNEQFF. The genes are TRBV6-1 and TRBJ2-1, with no clear D. The V and J ends lost 6 bases and 5 bases respectively, with 8 bases between them. The CDR3 extends over 12 amino acids. Germline assignment: CDR1 MNHNS and CDR2 SASEGT.

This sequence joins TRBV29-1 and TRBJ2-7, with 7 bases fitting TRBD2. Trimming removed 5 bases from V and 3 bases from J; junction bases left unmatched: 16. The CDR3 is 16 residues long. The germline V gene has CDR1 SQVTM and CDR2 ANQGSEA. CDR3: CSVLGAGEGSHYEQYF. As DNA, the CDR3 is TGCAGCGTTTTAGGGGCGGGGGAAGGATCTCACTACGAGCAGTACTTC.

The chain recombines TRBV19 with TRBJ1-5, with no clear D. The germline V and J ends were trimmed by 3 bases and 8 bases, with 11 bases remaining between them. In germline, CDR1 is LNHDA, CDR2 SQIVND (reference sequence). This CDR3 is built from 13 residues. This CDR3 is CASSMGSFKPQHF. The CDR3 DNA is TGTGCCAGTAGTATGGGGAGTTTTAAGCCCCAGCATTTT.

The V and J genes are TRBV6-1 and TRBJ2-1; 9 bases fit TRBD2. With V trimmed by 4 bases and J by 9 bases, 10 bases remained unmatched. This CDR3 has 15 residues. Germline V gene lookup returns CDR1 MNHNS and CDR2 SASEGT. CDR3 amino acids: CASSAEAGGSREQFF. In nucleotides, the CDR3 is TGTGCCAGCAGTGCAGAAGCGGGGGGCTCACGTGAGCAGTTCTTC.

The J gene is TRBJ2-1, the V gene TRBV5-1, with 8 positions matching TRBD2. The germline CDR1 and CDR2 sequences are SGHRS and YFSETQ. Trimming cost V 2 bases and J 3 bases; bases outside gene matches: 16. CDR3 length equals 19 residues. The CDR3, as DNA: TGCGCCAGCAGCTTAGGGGCGAGCGGGAGACCTTACGACTACAATGAGCAGTTCTTC. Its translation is CASSLGASGRPYDYNEQFF. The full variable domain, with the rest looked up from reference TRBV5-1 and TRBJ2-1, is KAGVTQTPRYLIKTRGQQVTLSCSPISGHRSVSWYQQTPGQGLQFLFEYFSETQRNKGNFPGRFSGRQFSNSRSEMNVSTLELGDSALYLCASSLGASGRPYDYNEQFFGPGTRLTVL.

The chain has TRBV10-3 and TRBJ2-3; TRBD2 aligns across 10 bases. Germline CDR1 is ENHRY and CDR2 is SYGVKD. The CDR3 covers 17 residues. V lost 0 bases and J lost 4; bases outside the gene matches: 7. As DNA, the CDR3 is TGTGCCATCAGTGAGTCGCAAGCGGGGGGGGGCCCAGATACGCAGTATTTT. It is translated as CAISESQAGGGPDTQYF.

This chain's CDR3 is CASSHGRAFLGAGGDGNTIYF. The CDR3 DNA follows: TGTGCCAGCAGCCATGGGAGGGCTTTTCTGGGCGCCGGGGGAGATGGAAACACCATATATTTT. The J gene is TRBJ1-3, the V gene TRBV28; the D gene is possibly TRBD1 (5 bases). This CDR3 is built from 21 residues. From germline, CDR1 is MDHEN and CDR2 SYDVKM. With 6 bases removed from V and 3 bases from J, the gap between germline ends came to 33 bases.

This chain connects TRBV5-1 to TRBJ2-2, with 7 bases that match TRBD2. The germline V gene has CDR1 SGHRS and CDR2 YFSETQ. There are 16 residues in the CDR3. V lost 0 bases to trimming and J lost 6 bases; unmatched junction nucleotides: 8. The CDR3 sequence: CASSLGLAITPGELFF. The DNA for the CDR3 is TGCGCCAGCAGCTTGGGACTAGCTATCACCCCCGGGGAGCTGTTTTTT.

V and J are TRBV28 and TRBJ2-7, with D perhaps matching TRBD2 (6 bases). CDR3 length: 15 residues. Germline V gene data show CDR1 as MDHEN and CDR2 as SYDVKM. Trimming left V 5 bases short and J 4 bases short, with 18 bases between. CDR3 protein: CASSPLRLARYEQYF. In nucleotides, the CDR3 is TGTGCCAGCAGTCCCCTCAGGCTAGCGAGGTACGAGCAGTACTTC.

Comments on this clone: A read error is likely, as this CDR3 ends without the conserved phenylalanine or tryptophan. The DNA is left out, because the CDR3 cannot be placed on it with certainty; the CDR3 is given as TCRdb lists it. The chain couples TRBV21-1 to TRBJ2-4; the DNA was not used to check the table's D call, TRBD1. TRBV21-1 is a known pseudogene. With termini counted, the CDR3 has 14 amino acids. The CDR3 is CASSRAQLFRPHRI.

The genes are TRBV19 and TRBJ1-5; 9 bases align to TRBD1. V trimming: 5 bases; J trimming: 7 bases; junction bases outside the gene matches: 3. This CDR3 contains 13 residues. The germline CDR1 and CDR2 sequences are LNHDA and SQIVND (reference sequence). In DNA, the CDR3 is TGTGCCAGTAGTCGACAGGGGGGCCAGCCCCAGCATTTT. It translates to CASSRQGGQPQHF.

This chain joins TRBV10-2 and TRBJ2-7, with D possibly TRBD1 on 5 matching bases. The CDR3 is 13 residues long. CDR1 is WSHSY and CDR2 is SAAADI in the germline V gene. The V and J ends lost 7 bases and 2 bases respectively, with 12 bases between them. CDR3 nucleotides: TGCGCCAGCAAGTCCGCAGGGACCTACGAGCAGTACTTC. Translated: CASKSAGTYEQYF.

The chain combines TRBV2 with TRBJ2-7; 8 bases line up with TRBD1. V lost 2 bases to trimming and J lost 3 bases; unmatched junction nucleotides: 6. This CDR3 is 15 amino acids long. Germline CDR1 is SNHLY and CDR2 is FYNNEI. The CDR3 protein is CASSEQGQGNYEQYF. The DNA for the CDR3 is TGTGCCAGCAGTGAACAAGGACAGGGCAACTACGAGCAGTACTTC.

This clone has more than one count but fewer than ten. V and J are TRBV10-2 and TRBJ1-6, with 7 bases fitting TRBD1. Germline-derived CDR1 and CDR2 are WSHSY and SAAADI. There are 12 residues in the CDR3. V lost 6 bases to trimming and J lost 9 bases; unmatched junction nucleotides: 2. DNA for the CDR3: TGCGCCAGCAGGACAGGGTTTTCACCCCTCCACTTT. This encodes CASRTGFSPLHF.

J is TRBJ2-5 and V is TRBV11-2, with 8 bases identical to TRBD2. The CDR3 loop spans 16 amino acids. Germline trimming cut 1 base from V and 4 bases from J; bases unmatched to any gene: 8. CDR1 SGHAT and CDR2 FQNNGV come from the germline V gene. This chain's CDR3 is CASSLAVTGGRETQYF. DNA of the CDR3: TGTGCCAGCAGCTTAGCAGTAACGGGGGGGCGAGAGACCCAGTACTTC.